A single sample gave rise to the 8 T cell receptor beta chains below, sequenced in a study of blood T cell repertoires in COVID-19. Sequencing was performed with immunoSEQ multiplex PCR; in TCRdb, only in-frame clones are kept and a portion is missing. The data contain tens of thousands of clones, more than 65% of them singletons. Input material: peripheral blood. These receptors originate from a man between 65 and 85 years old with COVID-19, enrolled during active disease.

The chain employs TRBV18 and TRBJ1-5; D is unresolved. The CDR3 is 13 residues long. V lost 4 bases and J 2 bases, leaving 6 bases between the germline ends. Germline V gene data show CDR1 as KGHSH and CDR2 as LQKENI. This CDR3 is CASSLSGNQPQHF. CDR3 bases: TGTGCCAGCTCACTTTCAGGCAATCAGCCCCAGCATTTT.

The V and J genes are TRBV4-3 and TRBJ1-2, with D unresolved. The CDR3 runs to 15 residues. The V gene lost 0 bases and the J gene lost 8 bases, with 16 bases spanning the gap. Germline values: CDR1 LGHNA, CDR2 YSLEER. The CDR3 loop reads CASSQESQALWGYTF. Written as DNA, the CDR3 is TGCGCCAGCAGCCAAGAGTCTCAGGCACTCTGGGGCTACACCTTC.

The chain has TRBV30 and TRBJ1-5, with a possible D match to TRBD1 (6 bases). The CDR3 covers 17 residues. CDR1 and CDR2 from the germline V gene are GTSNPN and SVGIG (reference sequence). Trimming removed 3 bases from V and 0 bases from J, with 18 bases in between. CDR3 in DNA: TGTGCCTGGAGACAGGGCGGGAGCCCCTATAGCAATCAGCCCCAGCATTTT. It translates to CAWRQGGSPYSNQPQHF. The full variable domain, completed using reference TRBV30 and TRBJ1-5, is SQTIHQWPATLVQPVGSPLSLECTVEGTSNPNLYWYRQAAGRGLQLLFYSVGIGQISSEVPQNLSASRPQDRQFILSSKKLLLSDSGFYLCAWRQGGSPYSNQPQHFGDGTRLSIL.

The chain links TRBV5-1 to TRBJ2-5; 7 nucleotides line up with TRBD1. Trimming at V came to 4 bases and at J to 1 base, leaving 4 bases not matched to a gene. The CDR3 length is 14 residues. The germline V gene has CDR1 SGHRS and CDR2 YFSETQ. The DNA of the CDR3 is TGCGCCAGCAGCAAAGACAGGGCCCAAGAGACCCAGTACTTC. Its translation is CASSKDRAQETQYF.

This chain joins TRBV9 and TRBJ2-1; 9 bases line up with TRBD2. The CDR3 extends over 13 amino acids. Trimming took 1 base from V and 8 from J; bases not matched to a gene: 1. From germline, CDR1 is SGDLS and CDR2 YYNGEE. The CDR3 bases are TGTGCCAGCAGCGTATTAGCGGGAGATGAGCAGTTCTTC. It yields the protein CASSVLAGDEQFF.

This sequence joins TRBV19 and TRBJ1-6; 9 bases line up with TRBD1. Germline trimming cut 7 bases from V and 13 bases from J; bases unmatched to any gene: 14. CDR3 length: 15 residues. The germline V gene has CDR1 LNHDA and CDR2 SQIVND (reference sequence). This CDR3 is CASTGTGQRMAPLHF. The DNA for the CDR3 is TGTGCCAGTACCGGGACAGGGCAAAGGATGGCTCCCCTCCACTTT.

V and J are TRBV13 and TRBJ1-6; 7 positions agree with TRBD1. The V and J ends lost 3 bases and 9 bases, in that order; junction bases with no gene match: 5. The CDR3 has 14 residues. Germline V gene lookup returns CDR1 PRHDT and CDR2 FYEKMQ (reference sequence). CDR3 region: CASSFNRGGSPLHF. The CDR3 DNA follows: TGTGCCAGCAGCTTCAACAGGGGTGGTTCACCCCTCCACTTT.

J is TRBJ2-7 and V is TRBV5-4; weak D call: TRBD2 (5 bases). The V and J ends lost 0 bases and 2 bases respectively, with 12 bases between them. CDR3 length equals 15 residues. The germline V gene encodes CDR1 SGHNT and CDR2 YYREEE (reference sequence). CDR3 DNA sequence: TGTGCCAGCAGCTTGGAGGGAGTTTCGGCCTACGAGCAGTACTTC. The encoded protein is CASSLEGVSAYEQYF.